This T cell receptor beta chain was recovered during a study of T cell clonality in common variable immunodeficiency. Regarding the study as a whole: Reportedly, TCR beta sequences from common variable immunodeficiency showed fewer deletions and N-nucleotide insertions.

The V gene's germline CDR1 is SQVTM and CDR2 ANQGSEA. V was clipped by 6 bases and J by 6 bases, with 18 bases between them. The CDR3 sequence is 13 residues long. TCRdb's table, derived via immunoSEQ multiplex PCR, lists solely in-frame clones and lacks some. The record shows some 10,000 clones for this sample, with no singletons present. This clone is large (0.1 to 1%) in the sample. Its antigen is unknown. The DNA ends 3 residues before the CDR3 does, and the rest of the CDR3 is filled in from the germline J gene. Source material: peripheral blood mononuclear cells. The receptor's source is a human donor with common variable immunodeficiency. The V and J genes are TRBV29-1 and TRBJ2-7; D is unclear. The CDR3 sequence is CSVTQTLRLEQYF. The CDR3 DNA, read in part, is TGCAGCGTAACACAAACCCTCCGTCTCGAG.